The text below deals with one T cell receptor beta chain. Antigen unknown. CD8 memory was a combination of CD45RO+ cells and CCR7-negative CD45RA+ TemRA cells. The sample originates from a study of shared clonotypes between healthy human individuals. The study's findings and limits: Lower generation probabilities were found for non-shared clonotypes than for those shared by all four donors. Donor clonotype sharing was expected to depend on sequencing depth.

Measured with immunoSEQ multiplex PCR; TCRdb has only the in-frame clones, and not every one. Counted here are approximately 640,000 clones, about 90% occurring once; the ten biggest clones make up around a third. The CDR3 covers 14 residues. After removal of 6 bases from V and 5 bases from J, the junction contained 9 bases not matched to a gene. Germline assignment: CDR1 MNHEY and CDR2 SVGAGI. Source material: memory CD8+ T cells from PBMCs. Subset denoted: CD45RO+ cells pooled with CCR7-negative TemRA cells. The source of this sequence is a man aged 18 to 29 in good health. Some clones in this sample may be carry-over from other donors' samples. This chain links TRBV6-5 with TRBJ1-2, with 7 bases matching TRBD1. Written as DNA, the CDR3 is TGTGCCAGCAGCCCCGGGACAGCTCATTATGGCTACACCTTC. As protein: CASSPGTAHYGYTF.